This TCR beta chain is from a study of blood T cell repertoires in COVID-19. V was clipped by 4 bases and J by 4 bases, with 13 bases between them. The germline CDR1 and CDR2 sequences are SGHNT and YYREEE (reference sequence). The CDR3 length is 14 residues. This table comes from immunoSEQ multiplex PCR, and its TCRdb copy is limited to in-frame clones, with some not included. The table shows about 170,000 clones, with around 82% occurring only once. The sample taken for sequencing was peripheral blood. This TCR was recovered from a woman in her 70s who had recovered from COVID-19. The chain combines TRBV5-4 with TRBJ2-3; possibly TRBD2 for D (5 bases). The CDR3 protein is CASSAGSVADTQYF. Here the CDR3 DNA reads TGTGCCAGCAGCGCGGGTTCGGTCGCAGATACGCAGTATTTT.